This T cell receptor beta chain came from a study of blood T cell repertoires in COVID-19. Overall study context: There were acute and convalescent COVID-19 samples, and they came from the United States, Italy and Spain. In each case, the material was cDNA or gDNA derived from T cells, B-cell-depleted T cells, or PBMCs.

Authors' processing steps: Amplified reference gene primers provided the basis for estimating nucleated cell counts. Produced via immunoSEQ multiplex PCR; TCRdb's table is partial and in-frame only. The DNA was the basis for D and trimming; V, J and clone size are from that table. Among approximately 150,000 clones, approximately 83% were seen once, and the ten largest hold over 2%. The CDR3 has 17 residues. With 0 bases clipped from V and 4 bases from J, the junction kept 9 bases outside the gene matches. Germline CDR1 MGHRA, CDR2 YSYEKL. Sequenced material: peripheral blood. The chain links TRBV4-1 to TRBJ2-3; 8 positions match TRBD2. The sequence came from an elderly woman with acute or convalescent COVID-19. This CDR3 reads CASSQDNPAGASDTQYF. The CDR3 DNA sequence: TGCGCCAGCAGCCAAGATAACCCAGCGGGAGCTTCAGATACGCAGTATTTT.